This record covers a single T cell receptor (beta chain). The data were taken from a study of control samples from healthy donors and cancer patients. Produced via immunoSEQ multiplex PCR; TCRdb's table is partial and in-frame only. There are over 120,000 clones in the sample; 75% to 95% occur only once, and approximately 2.9% lies in the top ten. Between the trimmed V and J ends, which lost 4 bases and 3 bases, there was a span of 9 bases. The CDR3 is made up of 13 amino acids. Germline assignment: CDR1 SEHNR and CDR2 FQNEAQ (reference sequence). The receptor was isolated from a man younger than 45 in good health. The gene calls are TRBV7-9 and TRBJ1-2; D unclear. The sequenced sample was blood. Here the CDR3 reads CASSSPGYYGYTF. The CDR3 DNA reads TGTGCCAGCAGCTCCCCGGGGTACTATGGCTACACCTTC.